The 14 T cell receptor beta chains presented below share a single source sample, sequenced in a study of shared clonotypes between healthy human individuals. Positive CCR7 selection of CD45RO-negative cells yielded the naive CD8 cells, and terminally differentiated effector memory CD45RA+ cells were excluded. Measured with immunoSEQ multiplex PCR; TCRdb has only the in-frame clones, and not every one. This sample carries 2 million or so clones, approximately 95% of them seen once, and the ten largest clones take 0.9% to 1.4%. The sequenced sample was naive CD8+ T cells sorted from blood. The receptors were sampled from a man between 18 and 35 years old in good health.

The chain carries TRBV5-1 and TRBJ1-3; D is perhaps TRBD1 (5 bases). Per the germline V gene, CDR1 is SGHRS and CDR2 is YFSETQ. Trimming left V 0 bases short and J 0 bases short, with 10 bases between. This CDR3 is 16 amino acids long. CDR3 amino acids: CASSLAGTDSGNTIYF. The CDR3 nucleotides read TGCGCCAGCAGCTTGGCCGGGACCGACTCTGGAAACACCATATATTTT.

The chain has TRBV7-9 and TRBJ1-1; 7 bases map to TRBD1. The J segment lost 4 bases and the V segment lost 1 base, leaving 12 bases of the junction unmatched. Germline CDR1 is SEHNR and CDR2 is FQNEAQ (reference sequence). This CDR3 is 17 amino acids long. The CDR3 is CASSLEGLRQGGTEAFF. The CDR3 DNA follows: TGTGCCAGCAGCTTAGAGGGACTCCGACAGGGTGGCACTGAAGCTTTCTTT.

The chain uses TRBV5-4 and TRBJ2-7, with 10 bases lining up with TRBD2. Trimming at V came to 1 base and at J to 2 bases, leaving 6 bases not matched to a gene. This CDR3 spans 16 amino acids. CDR1 and CDR2 from the germline V gene are SGHNT and YYREEE (reference sequence). The DNA for the CDR3 is TGTGCCAGCAGCTTGTTTCGGACTAGCGGAACCTACGAGCAGTACTTC. It yields the protein CASSLFRTSGTYEQYF.

This clone occurred once. This chain links TRBV5-1 with TRBJ1-2, with D uncertain. The CDR3 loop spans 14 amino acids. Germline CDR1 and CDR2: SGHRS and YFSETQ. Trimming cost V 0 bases and J 8 bases, with 14 bases left between them. CDR3 protein: CASSLAWPPKGYTF. The DNA of the CDR3 is TGCGCCAGCAGCTTGGCATGGCCCCCGAAAGGCTACACCTTC.

This chain joins TRBV5-4 and TRBJ2-7; D tentatively fits TRBD1 or TRBD2 (5 bases each). The CDR3 contains 13 residues. Trimming shortened V by 7 bases and J by 3 bases, and 14 bases separated the two germline ends. Germline lookup yields CDR1 SGHNT and CDR2 YYREEE (reference sequence). In nucleotides, the CDR3 is TGTGCCAGCGGGGATCCGGGACGCTACGAGCAGTACTTC. Translating it yields CASGDPGRYEQYF.

The CDR3 nucleotides are TGTGCCAGCAGCTTAGGACCCCGCCGAGGAGAGGAGTTCTTC. Protein: CASSLGPRRGEEFF. The chain couples TRBV11-2 to TRBJ2-1; D is unclear. Germline loops: CDR1 SGHAT, CDR2 FQNNGV. There are 14 residues in the CDR3. V lost 1 base and J lost 14, with 18 bases in between.

In the case of this clone: The sample contains more than one DNA sequence encoding this CDR3. The rearrangement joins TRBV9 to TRBJ2-1, with D maybe TRBD2 (6 bases). Between the trimmed V and J ends, which lost 0 bases and 0 bases, there was a span of 7 bases. Looked up from germline, CDR1 is SGDLS and CDR2 is YYNGEE. CDR3 size: 15 residues. CDR3 bases: TGTGCCAGCAGCGTAGGCGGGGACTCCTACAATGAGCAGTTCTTC. Residues: CASSVGGDSYNEQFF. Filled out from reference TRBV9 and TRBJ2-1, the complete variable domain reads DSGVTQTPKHLITATGQRVTLRCSPRSGDLSVYWYQQSLDQGLQFLIQYYNGEERAKGNILERFSAQQFPDLHSELNLSSLELGDSALYFCASSVGGDSYNEQFFGPGTRLTVL.

This clone showed up just once. The rearrangement joins TRBV7-9 to TRBJ1-5; D not certain. Germline values: CDR1 SEHNR, CDR2 FQNEAQ (reference sequence). V was clipped by 5 bases and J by 7 bases, with 18 bases between them. This CDR3 is built from 15 residues. This chain's CDR3 is CASSLSREAGQPQHF. CDR3 in DNA: TGTGCCAGCAGCCTATCAAGGGAGGCTGGCCAGCCCCAGCATTTT.

The chain has TRBV4-3 and TRBJ2-1, with 13 nucleotides matching TRBD2. The CDR3 contains 18 residues. With 3 bases clipped from V and 3 bases from J, the junction kept 8 bases outside the gene matches. The germline gives CDR1 LGHNA, CDR2 YSLEER. The CDR3 here is CASSHGLAGEGLYNEQFF. CDR3 DNA sequence: TGCGCCAGCAGCCATGGACTAGCGGGAGAGGGTCTCTACAATGAGCAGTTCTTC.

This chain uses TRBV5-6 with TRBJ1-3; a possible D gene is TRBD1 (5 bases). Germline V gene sequence: CDR1 SGHDT, CDR2 YYEEEE. There are 15 residues in the CDR3. V was trimmed by 4 bases and J by 0 bases, leaving 11 bases between them. The DNA of the CDR3 is TGTGCCAGCAGCCACAGAGGGGACTCTGGAAACACCATATATTTT. It specifies CASSHRGDSGNTIYF.

This clone was observed a single time. The V and J genes are TRBV2 and TRBJ1-6; D gene unclear. Germline loops: CDR1 SNHLY, CDR2 FYNNEI. The length of the CDR3 is 18 residues. Between the trimmed V and J ends, which lost 0 bases and 6 bases, there was a span of 18 bases. In nucleotides, the CDR3 is TGTGCCAGCAGTGAAGCGTTGCCGAACGACGGAGCTAATTCACCCCTCCACTTT. Amino acid sequence: CASSEALPNDGANSPLHF.

As DNA, the CDR3 is TGTGCCAGCAGTACCCAAGGGACCCCCAATGAGCAGTTCTTC. Translating it yields CASSTQGTPNEQFF. This chain links TRBV27 with TRBJ2-1; tentatively, D is TRBD1 or TRBD2 (5 bases each). Germline-derived CDR1 and CDR2 are MNHEY and SMNVEV (reference sequence). This CDR3 comprises 14 residues. Trimming took 5 bases from V and 6 from J, leaving 14 bases between them.

The rearrangement joins TRBV27 to TRBJ2-3; 12 bases align to TRBD2. CDR1 and CDR2 (germline): MNHEY, SMNVEV (reference sequence). CDR3 size: 15 residues. The ends lost 6 bases at V and 3 bases at J; junction bases unmatched: 4. The CDR3 region is CASRPGLAGTDTQYF. CDR3 in DNA: TGTGCCAGCAGGCCGGGACTAGCGGGTACAGATACGCAGTATTTT.

This clone was seen a single time. The rearrangement joins TRBV7-2 to TRBJ2-1, with TRBD2 matching over 7 bases. Germline CDR1 and CDR2: SGHTA and FQGNSA. V lost 2 bases, J lost 4 bases, and 8 bases stayed unmatched. CDR3 size: 16 residues. The CDR3 here is CASSLLNGRSYNEQFF. The CDR3 region has the DNA TGTGCCAGCAGCTTATTGAACGGGAGGAGTTACAATGAGCAGTTCTTC.